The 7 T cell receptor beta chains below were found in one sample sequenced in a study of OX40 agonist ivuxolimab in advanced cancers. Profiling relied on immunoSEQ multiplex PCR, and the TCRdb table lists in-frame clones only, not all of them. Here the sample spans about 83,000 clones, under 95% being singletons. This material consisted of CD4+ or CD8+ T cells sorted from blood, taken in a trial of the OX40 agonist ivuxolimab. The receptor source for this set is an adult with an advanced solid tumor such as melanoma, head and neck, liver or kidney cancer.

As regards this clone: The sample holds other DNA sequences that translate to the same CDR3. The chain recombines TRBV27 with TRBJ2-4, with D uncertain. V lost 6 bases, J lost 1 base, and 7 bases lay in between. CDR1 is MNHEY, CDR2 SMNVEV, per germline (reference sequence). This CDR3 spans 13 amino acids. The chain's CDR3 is CASRPLAKNIQYF. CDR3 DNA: TGTGCCAGCAGGCCCTTGGCCAAAAACATTCAGTACTTC.

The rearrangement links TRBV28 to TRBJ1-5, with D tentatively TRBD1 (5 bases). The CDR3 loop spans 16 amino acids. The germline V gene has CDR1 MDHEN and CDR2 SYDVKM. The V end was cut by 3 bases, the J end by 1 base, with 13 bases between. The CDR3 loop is CASSLGGGGSNQPQHF. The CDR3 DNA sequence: TGTGCCAGCAGTTTGGGCGGTGGGGGGAGCAATCAGCCCCAGCATTTT.

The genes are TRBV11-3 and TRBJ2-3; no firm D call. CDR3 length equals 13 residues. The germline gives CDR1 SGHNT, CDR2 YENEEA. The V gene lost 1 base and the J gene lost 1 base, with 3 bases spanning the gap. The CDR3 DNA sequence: TGTGCCAGCAGCTTAGGGGGCACAGATACGCAGTATTTT. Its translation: CASSLGGTDTQYF. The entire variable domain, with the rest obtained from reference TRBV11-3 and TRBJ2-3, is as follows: EAGVVQSPRYKIIEKKQPVAFWCNPISGHNTLYWYLQNLGQGPELLIRYENEEAVDDSQLPKDRFSAERLKGVDSTLKIQPAELGDSAVYLCASSLGGTDTQYFGPGTRLTVL.

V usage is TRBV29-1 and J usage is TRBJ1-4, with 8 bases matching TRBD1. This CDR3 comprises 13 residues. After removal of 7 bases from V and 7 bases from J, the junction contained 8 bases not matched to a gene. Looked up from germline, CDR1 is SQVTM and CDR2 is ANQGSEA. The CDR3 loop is CSATTGVFEKLFF. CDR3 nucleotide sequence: TGCAGCGCCACGACAGGGGTTTTTGAAAAACTGTTTTTT. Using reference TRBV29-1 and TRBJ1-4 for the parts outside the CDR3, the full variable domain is SAVISQKPSRDICQRGTSLTIQCQVDSQVTMMFWYRQQPGQSLTLIATANQGSEATYESGFVIDKFPISRPNLTFSTLTVSNMSPEDSSIYLCSATTGVFEKLFFGSGTQLSVL.

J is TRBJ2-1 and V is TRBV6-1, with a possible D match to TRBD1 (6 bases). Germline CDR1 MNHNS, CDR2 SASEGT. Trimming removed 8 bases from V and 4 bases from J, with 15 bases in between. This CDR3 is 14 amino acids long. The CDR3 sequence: CASFLGAGYNEQFF. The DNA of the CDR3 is TGTGCCAGCTTTTTGGGGGCTGGTTACAATGAGCAGTTCTTC.

CDR3 region: CASRVGPRVNTEAFF. The CDR3 DNA is TGTGCCAGTAGAGTTGGACCTCGCGTGAACACTGAAGCTTTCTTT. The genes are TRBV19 and TRBJ1-1; D unresolved. The length of the CDR3 is 15 residues. The germline V and J ends were trimmed by 6 bases and 0 bases, with 14 bases remaining between them. CDR1 and CDR2 from the germline V gene are LNHDA and SQIVND (reference sequence).

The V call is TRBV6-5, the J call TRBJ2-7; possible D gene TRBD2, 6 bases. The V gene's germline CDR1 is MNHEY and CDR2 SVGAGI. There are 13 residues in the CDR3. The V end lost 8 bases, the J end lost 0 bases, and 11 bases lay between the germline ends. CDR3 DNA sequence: TGTGCCAGCGGGGCGGGGAGCTCCTACGAGCAGTACTTC. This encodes CASGAGSSYEQYF.